This note documents a single T cell receptor (beta chain) sequence. The antigen is not known. This specimen comes from a study of cytomegalovirus exposure and HLA in healthy donors. Study observations and caveats: In a later analysis, across HLA loci, associated TCR counts were highest for DRB1, lowest for HLA-C. In an earlier analysis, about 87% or about 30%: the productive usage of most TCR beta V segments. Some V segments could not be told apart, so they were left out, TRBV6-2 and TRBV6-3 among them.

In the PCR, 60 Vbeta and 13 Jbeta primers were used. Measured with immunoSEQ multiplex PCR; TCRdb has only the in-frame clones, and not every one. The sample contains about 130,000 clones, less than 85% of which appear only once. This CDR3 has 15 amino acids. Unmatched junction bases numbered 12, after V lost 8 bases and J lost 4 bases. Looked up from germline, CDR1 is PRHDT and CDR2 is FYEKMQ (reference sequence). The chain couples TRBV13 to TRBJ2-7, with 9 positions matching TRBD2. The sequence came from a man aged 18-30 years in good health and CMV-seropositive. Sequenced input: PBMCs. The chain's CDR3 is CASRRGGDKVYEQYF. The CDR3 nucleotides read TGTGCCAGCCGGCGGGGGGGGGACAAAGTATACGAGCAGTACTTC.